The 24 T cell receptor beta chains below come from one sample, sequenced in a study of early T cells in non-severe SARS-CoV-2 infection. TCRdb passed the 5' RACE reads through MiXCR, listing each CDR3 protein once. The table shows around 37,000 distinct CDR3 sequences, with more than 8% occurring only once. The sequenced sample was whole blood. The receptors stem from an adult who was a healthcare worker with PCR-confirmed SARS-CoV-2 infection or an uninfected control (not recorded which).

This clonotype has a count of ten or more. This rearrangement joins TRBV9 to TRBJ2-1; 10 bases are shared with TRBD2. The CDR3 is 17 residues long. From germline, CDR1 is SGDLS and CDR2 YYNGEE. V gave up 4 bases and J gave up 4 bases; unmatched junction bases: 11. CDR3 region: CASSPRILAGQYNEQFF. CDR3 DNA sequence: TGTGCCAGCAGCCCAAGAATACTAGCGGGGCAATACAATGAGCAGTTCTTC.

The CDR3 protein is CSVDRLEAEAFF. CDR3 nucleotides: TGCAGCGTTGACAGGCTGGAGGCTGAAGCTTTCTTT. The rearrangement uses TRBV29-1 and TRBJ1-1, with unresolved D. Trimming took 3 bases from V and 6 from J, leaving 11 bases between them. The CDR3 has 12 residues. Germline CDR1 and CDR2: SQVTM and ANQGSEA.

The chain is built from TRBV20-1 and TRBJ2-7; no reliable D call. This CDR3 region has 14 residues. Germline V lookup: CDR1 DFQATT, CDR2 SNEGSKA (reference sequence). V was cut by 6 bases and J by 3 bases, with 18 bases left in between. This CDR3 is CSAPAGRLDYEQYF. The CDR3 coding sequence is TGCAGTGCGCCTGCTGGGCGGCTCGACTACGAGCAGTACTTC.

This sequence joins TRBV20-1 and TRBJ1-6; TRBD1 is a possible D gene (6 bases). The CDR3 loop spans 16 amino acids. Looked up from germline, CDR1 is DFQATT and CDR2 is SNEGSKA (reference sequence). The V end was cut by 6 bases, the J end by 2 bases, with 17 bases between. The CDR3 region is CSAQGGGHPYNSPLHF. The CDR3 coding sequence is TGCAGTGCACAGGGCGGGGGGCACCCCTATAATTCACCCCTCCACTTT.

This clonotype was observed at least ten times. The chain joins TRBV7-9 to TRBJ1-4, with a possible D match to TRBD1 (6 bases). CDR1 is SEHNR, CDR2 FQNEAQ, per germline (reference sequence). Trimming removed 5 bases at V and 3 bases at J, with 10 bases between. The CDR3 contains 14 residues. The CDR3 DNA follows: TGTGCCAGCAGCGCTGGACAGCCTAATGAAAAACTGTTTTTT. It is translated as CASSAGQPNEKLFF.

The J gene is TRBJ1-1, the V gene TRBV7-6, with 7 bases identical to TRBD1. The CDR3 spans 14 residues. The germline V gene has CDR1 SGHVS and CDR2 FNYEAQ. The trim removed 5 bases at V and 0 bases at J, leaving 3 bases unmatched. CDR3 in DNA: TGTGCCAGCAGCCCGGGACAGCTGAACACTGAAGCTTTCTTT. Encoded protein: CASSPGQLNTEAFF.

This clonotype was counted ten times or more. J is TRBJ2-1 and V is TRBV29-1; D possibly corresponds to TRBD1 (6 bases). The CDR3 is 13 residues long. Deletions cut 3 bases from V and 10 bases from J, with 16 bases between. The V gene's germline CDR1 is SQVTM and CDR2 ANQGSEA. The CDR3 DNA follows: TGCAGCGTTGATAGGCAGGGGAGCGGAGAGCAGTTCTTC. Translating it yields CSVDRQGSGEQFF.

The sample holds many counts of this clonotype. This rearrangement joins TRBV6-2 or TRBV6-3 to TRBJ2-6; 11 nucleotides match TRBD1. Germline V gene data show CDR1 as MNHEY and CDR2 as SVGEGT. After removal of 8 bases from V and 0 bases from J, the junction contained 3 bases not matched to a gene. This CDR3 comprises 16 residues. The CDR3 reads CASSGTGGSGANVLTF. CDR3 DNA sequence: TGTGCCAGCTCCGGGACAGGGGGCTCTGGGGCCAACGTCCTGACTTTC.

This clonotype was detected many times. The rearrangement uses TRBV6-9 and TRBJ1-2; D is unresolved. The V gene's germline CDR1 is MNHGY and CDR2 SVAAGI. The CDR3 runs to 15 residues. The V gene lost 6 bases and the J gene lost 4 bases, with 18 bases spanning the gap. As DNA, the CDR3 is TGTGCCAGCAGGCCATTCAAGTTTAACGGCTATGGCTACACCTTC. It translates to CASRPFKFNGYGYTF.

This clonotype is medium-sized in the sample. J is TRBJ2-1 and V is TRBV12-3 or TRBV12-4; TRBD2 aligns across 9 bases. The CDR3 is made up of 14 amino acids. The ends lost 3 bases at V and 7 bases at J; junction bases unmatched: 4. CDR3 region: CASSLGSGGNEQFF. CDR3 in DNA: TGTGCCAGCAGTTTGGGTAGCGGGGGAAATGAGCAGTTCTTC.

This clonotype was observed many times. V usage is TRBV7-6 and J usage is TRBJ2-1; D not certain. Germline V gives CDR1 SGHVS, CDR2 FNYEAQ. This CDR3 spans 13 amino acids. V dropped 5 bases and J dropped 5 bases, with 10 bases sitting between them. CDR3 DNA: TGTGCCAGCAGCGGCGGTCGGGACAATGAGCAGTTCTTC. Translation: CASSGGRDNEQFF.

This clonotype was seen at least ten times. V usage is TRBV3-1 and J usage is TRBJ2-6; D is undetermined. CDR1 and CDR2 (germline): LGHDT, YNNKEL (reference sequence). V was pared by 0 bases and J by 2 bases, with 8 bases between. CDR3 length equals 16 residues. CDR3 nucleotides: TGTGCCAGCAGCCAAGAAATAGTCCCTGGGGCCAACGTCCTGACTTTC. Encoded protein: CASSQEIVPGANVLTF.

This clonotype has ten or more counts. This chain uses TRBV2 with TRBJ2-6; 10 bases fit TRBD1. The germline V gene has CDR1 SNHLY and CDR2 FYNNEI. The junction had 8 bases not matched to a gene; V was cut back by 10 bases and J by 2 bases. The CDR3 loop spans 16 amino acids. The CDR3 spells CATRGTGEAGANVLTF. CDR3 DNA sequence: TGTGCCACCCGAGGGACAGGGGAGGCTGGGGCCAACGTCCTGACTTTC.

This clonotype has a count of ten or more. V gene TRBV5-6 combines with J gene TRBJ2-3, with 12 bases lining up with TRBD2. CDR3 length equals 16 residues. The trim removed 3 bases at V and 2 bases at J, leaving 4 bases unmatched. Germline CDR1 SGHDT, CDR2 YYEEEE. Here the CDR3 DNA reads TGTGCCAGCAGCTCGGGACTAGCGGGTCACACAGATACGCAGTATTTT. It encodes CASSSGLAGHTDTQYF.

This clonotype is labeled medium-sized. The chain has TRBV25-1 and TRBJ2-5; 7 bases agree with TRBD2. The CDR3 has 15 residues. Looked up from germline, CDR1 is MGHDK and CDR2 is SYGVNS. With 10 bases clipped from V and 2 bases from J, the junction kept 13 bases outside the gene matches. For the CDR3, the DNA is TGTGCCACCGGACCTTCCCAGGGAGGGCAAGAGACCCAGTACTTC. Residues: CATGPSQGGQETQYF.

The table lists this clonotype with a few counts. The chain carries TRBV5-1 and TRBJ1-2; D may be TRBD1 (5 bases). CDR3 size: 13 residues. The germline V and J ends were trimmed by 5 bases and 7 bases, with 15 bases remaining between them. Germline CDR1 reads SGHRS; CDR2 reads YFSETQ. CDR3 in amino acids: CASSNPRDSGYTF. CDR3 DNA: TGCGCCAGCAGTAATCCCAGGGATTCTGGCTACACCTTC.

The table lists this clonotype with many counts. This chain uses TRBV29-1 with TRBJ1-1; D remains unclear. The CDR3 spans 10 residues. From germline, CDR1 is SQVTM and CDR2 ANQGSEA. V gave up 6 bases and J gave up 1 base, with 3 bases separating them. CDR3 in amino acids: CSVGNTEAFF. CDR3 DNA sequence: TGCAGCGTGGGGAACACTGAAGCTTTCTTT.

A few counts support this clonotype. The gene calls are TRBV20-1 and TRBJ1-1; unclear D gene. Germline assignment: CDR1 DFQATT and CDR2 SNEGSKA (reference sequence). This CDR3 region has 14 residues. Between the trimmed V and J ends, which lost 2 bases and 0 bases, there was a span of 10 bases. CDR3 nucleotide sequence: TGCAGTGCTAGATACGGCAAACTGAACACTGAAGCTTTCTTT. Translated, it gives CSARYGKLNTEAFF.

The chain joins TRBV20-1 to TRBJ2-5, with TRBD2 matching 8 bases. With V trimmed by 7 bases and J by 9 bases, 13 bases remained unmatched. In germline, CDR1 is DFQATT, CDR2 SNEGSKA (reference sequence). The CDR3 totals 13 residues. Here the CDR3 DNA reads TGCAGTGTTTCAGCGGGGGCCTCGACGGCCCAGTACTTC. This encodes CSVSAGASTAQYF.

The sample holds a few counts of this clonotype. CDR3 coding DNA: TGCAGTGCTAGCCCCGACGCCGTTCCTGGGGCTTTCTTT. Translation gives CSASPDAVPGAFF. The V call is TRBV20-1, the J call TRBJ1-1; unclear D gene. CDR1 and CDR2 (germline): DFQATT, SNEGSKA (reference sequence). The germline V and J ends were trimmed by 3 bases and 11 bases, with 19 bases remaining between them. CDR3 length equals 13 residues.

This clonotype occurred a few times. The rearrangement uses TRBV6-2 or TRBV6-3 and TRBJ1-1, with D uncertain. Trimming removed 5 bases at V and 4 bases at J, with 14 bases between. The CDR3 is 14 residues long. The V gene's germline CDR1 is MNHEY and CDR2 SVGEGT. The CDR3 region is CASSPQAESTEAFF. CDR3 in DNA: TGTGCCAGCAGTCCTCAGGCGGAGTCCACTGAAGCTTTCTTT.

In this sample, this clonotype turned up a few times. The J gene is TRBJ1-1, the V gene TRBV28; 7 nucleotides agree with TRBD1. Per the germline V gene, CDR1 is MDHEN and CDR2 is SYDVKM. V was clipped by 6 bases and J by 7 bases; unmatched bases: 8. The CDR3 is 13 residues long. The CDR3 protein is CASRLPGGNEAFF. The CDR3, as DNA: TGTGCCAGCAGGCTACCAGGGGGTAATGAAGCTTTCTTT.

In its sample, this clonotype was seen many times. The rearrangement joins TRBV11-2 to TRBJ2-3; perhaps TRBD1 as D (5 bases). Per germline, CDR1 SGHAT and CDR2 FQNNGV. Trimming shortened V by 2 bases and J by 2 bases, and 17 bases separated the two germline ends. This CDR3 contains 17 residues. CDR3 sequence reads: CASSLPRGSSVTDTQYF. The CDR3 nucleotides are TGTGCCAGCAGCTTACCTAGGGGATCGTCAGTCACAGATACGCAGTATTTT.

This clonotype has at least ten counts. The chain recombines TRBV6-2 or TRBV6-3 with TRBJ1-2; a weak D match, TRBD1 (6 bases). The CDR3 contains 17 residues. CDR1 and CDR2 from the germline V gene are MNHEY and SVGEGT. V was cut by 2 bases and J by 2 bases, with 18 bases left in between. The CDR3 nucleotides are TGTGCCAGCAGTTACGGGACTACAGGGAAGCGGAACTATGGCTACACCTTC. Translation gives CASSYGTTGKRNYGYTF.